This TCR beta chain was sequenced during a study of cytotoxic CD8 clonotypes in ibrutinib-treated CLL. Sequencing used immunoSEQ multiplex PCR; TCRdb keeps in-frame clones, though not all of them. This sample carries around 26,000 clones, over 75% of them seen once, and the ten largest clones take more than 6.5%. Trimming pared 2 bases from V and 4 bases from J, leaving 9 bases between. The CDR3 runs to 13 residues. Germline lookup yields CDR1 SGHRS and CDR2 YFSETQ. The source material was PBMCs, sampled after 24 months of ibrutinib treatment. The chain has TRBV5-1 and TRBJ2-5, with unresolved D. The clonotype originates from a human donor with chronic lymphocytic leukemia. In DNA form, the CDR3 reads TGCGCCAGCAGCTTCCCCCACGGAGAGACCCAGTACTTC. This codes for CASSFPHGETQYF. The entire variable domain, with the rest obtained from reference TRBV5-1 and TRBJ2-5, is as follows: KAGVTQTPRYLIKTRGQQVTLSCSPISGHRSVSWYQQTPGQGLQFLFEYFSETQRNKGNFPGRFSGRQFSNSRSEMNVSTLELGDSALYLCASSFPHGETQYFGPGTRLLVL.